The T cell receptor (beta chain) under discussion was sequenced for a study of blood T cells in healthy people across ages. Study conclusions and caveats: Age advanced and TCR beta diversity per million T cells fell, roughly linearly. Unsorted PBMCs prevented conclusive naive versus antigen-experienced comparison. Higher diversity and more naive CD4+ cells were features of long-lived donors, compared to aged donors.

Notes on this clonotype: The antigen is undetermined.

Donors gave 9 to 10 milliliters of peripheral blood apiece. CDR1 and CDR2 (germline): SGHAT, FQNNGV. The CDR3 totals 16 residues. Through a sample-barcoded 5' primer and a J-beta primer mix, a second PCR was run for roughly 6 to 12 cycles. TCRdb re-called the 5' RACE reads through MiXCR, storing one row per CDR3 protein. The sample has over a million distinct CDR3 sequences, approximately 59% seen once. The rearrangement uses TRBV11-2 and TRBJ2-4; possibly TRBD1 for D (6 bases). The end of the DNA aligns better with TRBJ2-5, so the J call may be wrong. This sequence originates from a man younger than 35 in good health. Material: blood. DNA of the CDR3: TGTGCCAGCGCAAAGTTTGGCAGGGGCTTATCAGAGACCCAGTACTTC. This codes for CASAKFGRGLSETQYF.